Listed below are T cell receptor beta chains from one sample, sequenced in a study of blood T cell repertoires in COVID-19. Here immunoSEQ multiplex PCR was the method, and the copy in TCRdb shows in-frame clones only, minus some. Counted here are about 180,000 clones, roughly 80% occurring once; the ten biggest clones make up about 1.6%. Sequencing was performed on peripheral blood. Source of these receptors: a human donor in a cohort sampled during active COVID-19. The CDR3 runs from the conserved cysteine through the conserved F or W. Fields, in order: D gene, clone size, J gene, V gene, CDR3 DNA, CDR3 protein. The D gene is left open where the match is weak. The size entry is marked missing in some rows and otherwise reads once, few, many or a size class.

.	.	TRBJ1-6	TRBV5-1	TGCGGGCAGCTCAGGGGATACAATTCACCCCTCCACTTT	CGQLRGYNSPLHF
TRBD1	.	TRBJ2-7	TRBV4-3	TGCGCCAGCAGCCAAGAGGGGACAGGGACTTACGAGCAGTACTTC	CASSQEGTGTYEQYF
.	.	TRBJ2-5	TRBV10-1	TGCGCCAGCAGTGAGTCGGGACTCAGGGAGACCCAGTACTTC	CASSESGLRETQYF
TRBD1	.	TRBJ2-7	TRBV6-5	TGTGCCAGCAGTCCCACCGGGACAGGGTCCTACGAGCAGTACTTC	CASSPTGTGSYEQYF
.	.	TRBJ1-1	TRBV6-2/TRBV6-3	TGTGCCAGCAGTTCCGGACAGATAATAAGGAACACTGAAGCTTTCTTT	CASSSGQIIRNTEAFF
.	.	TRBJ2-7	TRBV11-2	TGTGCCAGCAGCTTAGTGAGCGAGCAGTACTTC	CASSLVSEQYF
.	.	TRBJ2-5	TRBV7-2	TGTGCCAGCAGCTCGGGGGAGACCCAGTACTTC	CASSSGETQYF
.	.	TRBJ2-5	TRBV10-1	TGCGCCAGCAGTTGGGGCTCTCAAGAGACCCAGTACTTC	CASSWGSQETQYF
.	.	TRBJ2-7	TRBV13	TGTGCCAGCAGCTTAGCTAGAGAGAGCTCCTACGAGCAGTACTTC	CASSLARESSYEQYF
TRBD2	.	TRBJ2-5	TRBV19	TGTGCCAGTAGTAAGGGCCTAGCGGGGGGGCAAGAGACCCAGTACTTC	CASSKGLAGGQETQYF
TRBD2	.	TRBJ2-1	TRBV7-2	TGTGCCAGCAGCTTCCCCACTAGCGGGGGTTACAATGAGCAGTTCTTC	CASSFPTSGGYNEQFF
.	.	TRBJ2-2	TRBV6-2/TRBV6-3	TGTGCCAGCAGTCCCCCACCGTTCGGTACCACCGGGGAGCTGTTTTTT	CASSPPPFGTTGELFF
TRBD2	.	TRBJ2-1	TRBV3-1/TRBV3-2	TGTGCCAGCAGCCAAGATCGGGCGGGGGGCCAGTTCTTC	CASSQDRAGGQFF
.	.	TRBJ2-7	TRBV5-3	TGTGCCAGAAGGCCTTATGGACAGGGGATAGCGGGAGAGGGCGACGAGCAGTACTTC	CARRPYGQGIAGEGDEQYF
TRBD2	.	TRBJ2-3	TRBV24-1	TGTGCCACCAGTGACCAGCGGGGCGAGGGTGCAGATACGCAGTATTTT	CATSDQRGEGADTQYF
.	.	TRBJ1-3	TRBV19	TGTGCCAGTTCGGACATATCTGGAAACACCATATATTTT	CASSDISGNTIYF
TRBD1	.	TRBJ2-2	TRBV12-5	TGTGCTAGCGGGGACAGGGGCTACACCGGGGAGCTGTTTTTT	CASGDRGYTGELFF
TRBD1	.	TRBJ2-7	TRBV5-6	TGTGCCAGCAGCTTAGGTCGGGACAGGAGCTACGAGCAGTACTTC	CASSLGRDRSYEQYF
TRBD1	once	TRBJ2-7	TRBV7-3	TGTGCCAGCAGCTTAACCGGCGACAGGGTTTACGAGCAGTACTTC	CASSLTGDRVYEQYF
.	.	TRBJ2-6	TRBV5-1	TGCGCCAGCAGTCATAGGCAGGTCGGGGCCAACGTCCTGACTTTC	CASSHRQVGANVLTF
.	.	TRBJ2-7	TRBV6-5	TGTGCCAGCAGGGGGACAAGGAGCTCCTACGAGCAGTACTTC	CASRGTRSSYEQYF
TRBD2	.	TRBJ2-7	TRBV5-1	TGCGCCAGCAGCTCGACTAGCGGAACCTACGAGCAGTACTTC	CASSSTSGTYEQYF
TRBD1	.	TRBJ1-2	TRBV12-3/TRBV12-4	TGTGCCAGCAGTCGGACAGGGGAGAGGGGCTACACCTTC	CASSRTGERGYTF
TRBD1	.	TRBJ1-2	TRBV7-9	TGTGCCAGCAGCTTAACAGGGGTCCGGAACACCTTC	CASSLTGVRNTF
.	.	TRBJ1-2	TRBV19	TGTGCCAGTAGTATATCGACTGAAGGGGGTATCTATGGCTACACCTTC	CASSISTEGGIYGYTF
TRBD1	.	TRBJ1-1	TRBV19	TGTGCCAGTAGTCCACAGGGGGGAGAAGCTTTCTTT	CASSPQGGEAFF
TRBD1	.	TRBJ1-5	TRBV4-2	TGTGCCAGCAGCCAAGGGACAGGGTACAATCAGCCCCAGCATTTT	CASSQGTGYNQPQHF
TRBD1	.	TRBJ1-1	TRBV28	TGTGCCAGCAGTCGGACAGGGGGCGTTGCGAACACTGAAGCTTTCTTT	CASSRTGGVANTEAFF
TRBD1	.	TRBJ2-7	TRBV4-1	TGCGCCAGCAGCCTAGGGACAGGGGGCAGCTCCTACGAGCAGTACTTC	CASSLGTGGSSYEQYF
TRBD1	.	TRBJ2-6	TRBV6-5	TGTGCCAGCAGAGGGACAGCTGACCGGGCCAACGTCCTGACTTTC	CASRGTADRANVLTF
TRBD2	.	TRBJ2-6	TRBV28	TGTGCCAGCAGTTTGGGGGGGTCTGGGGCCAACGTCCTGACTTTC	CASSLGGSGANVLTF
.	.	TRBJ1-2	TRBV6-5	TGTGCCAGCAGTTACTCGGGTGGAGGGACTAACTATGGCTACACCTTC	CASSYSGGGTNYGYTF
.	.	TRBJ1-5	TRBV6-4	TGTGCCAGCAGCACTGACAGAAATCAGCCCCAGCATTTT	CASSTDRNQPQHF